In this sample, the clone carrying this TCR beta chain turned up a few times. Gene names are the mouse ones. The read finishes 4 residues shy of the CDR3 end, and the germline J gene is used to complete it. TCR sequencing used cDNA made by reverse transcription of extracted RNA. Clones were read by immunoSEQ multiplex PCR, and TCRdb kept only the in-frame ones, dropping some. There are approximately 300,000 clones in the sample, none observed a single time. CD4, CD8alpha, NKG2D, NKG2ACE and other markers were used to sort pooled cutaneous lymph node cells. With 2 bases removed from V and 3 bases from J, the gap between germline ends came to 11 bases. This CDR3 has 14 residues. The germline V gene has CDR1 NSHNY and CDR2 SYGAGN. These data originate in a study of CD8+ T cells in alopecia areata.

The V call is TRBV13-1, the J call TRBJ1-1; D might be TRBD1 (6 bases). This sequence originates from a C3H/HeJ mouse with alopecia areata. For the strain, the MHC haplotype given is H2-k. The sequencing sample was made of CD4+ T cells sorted from a lymph node. This CDR3 reads CASSERGHYTEVFF. Incomplete CDR3 DNA: TGTGCCAGCAGTGAGCGGGGACATTACACA.